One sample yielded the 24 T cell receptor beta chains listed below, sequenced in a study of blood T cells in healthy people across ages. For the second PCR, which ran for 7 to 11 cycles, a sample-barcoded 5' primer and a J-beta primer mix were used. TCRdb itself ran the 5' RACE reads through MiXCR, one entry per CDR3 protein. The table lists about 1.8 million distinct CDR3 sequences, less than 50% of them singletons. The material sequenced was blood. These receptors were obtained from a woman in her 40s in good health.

The CDR3 DNA follows: TGCGCCAGCAGCTTGACTGTAGCGGGGATTGCCAACGTCCTGACTTTC. This gives the protein CASSLTVAGIANVLTF. The chain is built from TRBV5-1 and TRBJ2-6, with 8 bases identical to TRBD2. The CDR3 has 16 residues. With 1 base clipped from V and 7 bases from J, the junction kept 7 bases outside the gene matches. The V gene's germline CDR1 is SGHRS and CDR2 YFSETQ. The full variable domain, in which reference TRBV5-1 and TRBJ2-6 provide the parts outside the CDR3, is KAGVTQTPRYLIKTRGQQVTLSCSPISGHRSVSWYQQTPGQGLQFLFEYFSETQRNKGNFPGRFSGRQFSNSRSEMNVSTLELGDSALYLCASSLTVAGIANVLTFGAGSRLTVL.

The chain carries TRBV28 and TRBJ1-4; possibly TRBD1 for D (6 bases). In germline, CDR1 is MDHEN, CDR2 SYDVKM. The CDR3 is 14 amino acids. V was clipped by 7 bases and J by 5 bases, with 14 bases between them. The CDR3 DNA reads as TGTGCCAGCATCAGTGGGGGGGCCAATGAAAAACTGTTTTTT. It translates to CASISGGANEKLFF.

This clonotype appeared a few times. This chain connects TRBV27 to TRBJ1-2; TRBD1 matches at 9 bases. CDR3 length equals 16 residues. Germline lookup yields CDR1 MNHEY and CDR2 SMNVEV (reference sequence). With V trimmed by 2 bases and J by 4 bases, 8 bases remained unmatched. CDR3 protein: CASSLQQGAASYGYTF. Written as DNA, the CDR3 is TGTGCCAGCAGTTTACAACAGGGGGCGGCTAGCTATGGCTACACCTTC.

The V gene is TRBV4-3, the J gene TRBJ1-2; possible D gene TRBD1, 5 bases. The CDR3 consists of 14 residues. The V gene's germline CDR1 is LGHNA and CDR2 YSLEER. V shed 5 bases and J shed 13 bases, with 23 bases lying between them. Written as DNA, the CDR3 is TGCGCCAGCAGCGGGGCGGGAACTATTTTGGACTGCACCTTC. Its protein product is CASSGAGTILDCTF.

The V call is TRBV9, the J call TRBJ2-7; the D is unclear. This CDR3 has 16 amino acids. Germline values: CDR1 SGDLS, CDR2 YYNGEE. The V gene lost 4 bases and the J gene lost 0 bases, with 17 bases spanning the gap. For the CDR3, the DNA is TGTGCCAGCAGCAAAGATGGGCTAGTGAGCTCCTACGAGCAGTACTTC. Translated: CASSKDGLVSSYEQYF.

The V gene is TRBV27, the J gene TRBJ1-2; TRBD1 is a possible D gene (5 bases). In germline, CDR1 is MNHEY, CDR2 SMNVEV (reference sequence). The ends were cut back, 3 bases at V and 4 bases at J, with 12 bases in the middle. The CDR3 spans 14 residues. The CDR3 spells CASSFRGSAYGYTF. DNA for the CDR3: TGTGCCAGCAGTTTTAGGGGTTCGGCCTATGGCTACACCTTC.

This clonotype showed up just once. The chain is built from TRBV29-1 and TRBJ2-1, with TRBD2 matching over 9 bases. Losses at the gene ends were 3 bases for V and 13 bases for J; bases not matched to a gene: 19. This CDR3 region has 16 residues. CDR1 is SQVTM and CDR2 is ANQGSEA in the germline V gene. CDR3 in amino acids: CSVEAAGRGGLKTQFF. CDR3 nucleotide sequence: TGCAGCGTTGAGGCGGCTGGGCGGGGGGGCCTAAAGACCCAGTTCTTC.

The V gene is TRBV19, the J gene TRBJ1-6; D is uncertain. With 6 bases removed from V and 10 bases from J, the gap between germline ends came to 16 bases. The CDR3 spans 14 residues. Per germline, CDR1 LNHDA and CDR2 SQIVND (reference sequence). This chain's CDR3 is CASSYREGGSPLHF. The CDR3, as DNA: TGTGCCAGTAGCTACCGAGAGGGTGGCTCACCCCTCCACTTT.

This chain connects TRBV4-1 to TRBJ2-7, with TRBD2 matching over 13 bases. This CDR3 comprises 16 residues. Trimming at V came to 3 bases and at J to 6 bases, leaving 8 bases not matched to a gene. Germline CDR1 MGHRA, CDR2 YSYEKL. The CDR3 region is CASSHTGLAGAGEQYF. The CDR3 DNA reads TGCGCCAGCAGCCATACTGGACTAGCGGGAGCTGGCGAGCAGTACTTC.

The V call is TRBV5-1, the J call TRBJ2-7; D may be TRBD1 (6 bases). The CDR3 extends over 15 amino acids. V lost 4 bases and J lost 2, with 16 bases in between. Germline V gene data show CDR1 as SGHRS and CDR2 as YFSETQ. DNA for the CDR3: TGCGCCAGCAGCCGAGGGACACATCCTCCCTACGAGCAGTACTTC. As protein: CASSRGTHPPYEQYF.

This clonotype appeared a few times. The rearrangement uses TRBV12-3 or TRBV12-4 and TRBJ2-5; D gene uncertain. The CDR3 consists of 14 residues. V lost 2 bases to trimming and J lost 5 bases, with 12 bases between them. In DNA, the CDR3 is TGTGCCAGCAGTTTACTAGGGAAGTCGGAGACCCAGTACTTC. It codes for CASSLLGKSETQYF.

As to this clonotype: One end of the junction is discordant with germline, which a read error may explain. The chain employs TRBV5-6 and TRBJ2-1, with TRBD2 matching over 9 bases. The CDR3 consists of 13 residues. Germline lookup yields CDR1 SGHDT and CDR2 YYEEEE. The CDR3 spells CPSSRGGANIGFF. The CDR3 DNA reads TGTCCCAGCAGCCGCGGGGGGGCCAATATTGGGTTCTTC.

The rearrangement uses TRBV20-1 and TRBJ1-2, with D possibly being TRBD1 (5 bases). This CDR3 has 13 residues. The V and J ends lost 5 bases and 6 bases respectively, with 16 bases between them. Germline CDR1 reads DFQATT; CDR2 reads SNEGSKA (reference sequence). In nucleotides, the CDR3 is TGCAGTGCTCCGAAGGAGTGGGGGAATGGCTACACCTTC. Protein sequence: CSAPKEWGNGYTF.

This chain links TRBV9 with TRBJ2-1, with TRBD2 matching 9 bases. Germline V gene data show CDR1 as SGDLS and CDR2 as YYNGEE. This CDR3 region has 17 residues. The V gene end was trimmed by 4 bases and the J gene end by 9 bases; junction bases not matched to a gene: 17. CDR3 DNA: TGTGCCAGCAGCCCTCAAACGAGCGGGGGGAGCGAGGGTGAGCAGTTCTTC. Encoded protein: CASSPQTSGGSEGEQFF.

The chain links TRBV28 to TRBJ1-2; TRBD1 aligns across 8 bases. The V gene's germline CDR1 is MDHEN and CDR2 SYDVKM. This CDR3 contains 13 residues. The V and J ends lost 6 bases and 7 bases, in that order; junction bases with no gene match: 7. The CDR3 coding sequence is TGTGCCAGCAGCCCACCTGACAGGGGTGGCTACACCTTC. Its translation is CASSPPDRGGYTF.

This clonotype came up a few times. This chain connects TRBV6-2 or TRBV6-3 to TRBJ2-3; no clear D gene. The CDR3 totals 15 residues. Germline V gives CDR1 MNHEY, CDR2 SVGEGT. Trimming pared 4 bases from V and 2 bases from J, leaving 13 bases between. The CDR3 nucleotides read TGTGCCAGCAGTTCCTTGGACCAGATCACAGATACGCAGTATTTT. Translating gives CASSSLDQITDTQYF.

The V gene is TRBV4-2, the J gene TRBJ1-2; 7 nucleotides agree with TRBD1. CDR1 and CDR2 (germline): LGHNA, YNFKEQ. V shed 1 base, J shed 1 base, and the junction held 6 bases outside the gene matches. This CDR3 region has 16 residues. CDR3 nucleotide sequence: TGTGCCAGCAGCCAAGCGCTGGGACAGAATAACTATGGCTACACCTTC. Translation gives CASSQALGQNNYGYTF.

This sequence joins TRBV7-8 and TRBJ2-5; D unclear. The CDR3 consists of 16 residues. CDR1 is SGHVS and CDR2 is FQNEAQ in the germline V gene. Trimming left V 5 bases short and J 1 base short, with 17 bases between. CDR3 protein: CASSLESTRLQETQYF. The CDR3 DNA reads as TGTGCCAGCAGCCTAGAGTCCACACGACTCCAAGAGACCCAGTACTTC.

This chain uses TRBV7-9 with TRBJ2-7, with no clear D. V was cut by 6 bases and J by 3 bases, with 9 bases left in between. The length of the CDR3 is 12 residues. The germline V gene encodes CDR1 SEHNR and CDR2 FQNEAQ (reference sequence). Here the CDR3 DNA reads TGTGCCAGCAGGGACGCAGACTACGAGCAGTACTTC. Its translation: CASRDADYEQYF.

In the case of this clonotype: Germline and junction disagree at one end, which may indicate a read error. This CDR3 is CASSPVGTAKETQYF. CDR3 DNA: TGCGCCAGCAGCCCCGTTGGGACTGCCAAAGAGACTCAGTACTTC. The chain carries TRBV4-3 and TRBJ2-5, with a possible D match to TRBD2 (6 bases). Germline assignment: CDR1 LGHNA and CDR2 YSLEER. The CDR3 is 15 residues long.

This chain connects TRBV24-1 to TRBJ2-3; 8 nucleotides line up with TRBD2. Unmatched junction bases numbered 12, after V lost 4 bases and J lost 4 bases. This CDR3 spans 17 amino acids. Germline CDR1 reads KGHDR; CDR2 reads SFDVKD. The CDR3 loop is CATSDPTSVPGADTQYF. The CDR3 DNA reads TGTGCCACCAGTGACCCGACTAGCGTACCAGGGGCAGATACGCAGTATTTT.

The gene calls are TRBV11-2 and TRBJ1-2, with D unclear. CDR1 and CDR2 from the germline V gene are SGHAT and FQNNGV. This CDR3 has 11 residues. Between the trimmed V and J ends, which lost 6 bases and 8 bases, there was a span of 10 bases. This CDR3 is CASRTLGGYTF. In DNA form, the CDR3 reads TGTGCCAGCAGGACTTTAGGAGGCTACACCTTC.

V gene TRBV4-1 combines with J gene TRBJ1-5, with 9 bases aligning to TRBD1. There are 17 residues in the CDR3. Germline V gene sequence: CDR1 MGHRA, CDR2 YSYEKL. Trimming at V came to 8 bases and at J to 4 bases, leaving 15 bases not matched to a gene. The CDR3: CASGTGQGIRGNQPQHF. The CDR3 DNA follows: TGCGCCAGCGGTACAGGACAGGGGATAAGAGGTAATCAGCCCCAGCATTTT.

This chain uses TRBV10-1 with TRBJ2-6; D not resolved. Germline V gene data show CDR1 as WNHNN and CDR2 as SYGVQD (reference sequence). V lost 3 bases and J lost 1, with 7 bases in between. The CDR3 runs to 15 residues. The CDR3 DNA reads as TGCGCCAGCAGTGACCCGTCATCTGGGGCCAACGTCCTGACTTTC. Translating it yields CASSDPSSGANVLTF.